This paragraph reports one T cell receptor (beta chain). The data originate from a study of blood T cell repertoires in COVID-19. The overall study: PBMCs, B-cell-depleted T cells, or T cells provided the cDNA or gDNA that made up the material.

The CDR3 has 20 amino acids. Germline V gene lookup returns CDR1 MDHEN and CDR2 SYDVKM. The V segment lost 8 bases and the J segment 1 base; nucleotides outside the gene matches: 17. Only in-frame clones appear in the TCRdb table, and some are missing; sequencing was by immunoSEQ multiplex PCR. The table includes fewer than 250,000 clones, 75% to 90% detected once. This receptor was identified in a young man with acute or convalescent COVID-19. The gene calls are TRBV28 and TRBJ2-3, with 14 nucleotides matching TRBD2. The sample was peripheral blood. The CDR3 here is CASPPWQGTSGREGTDTQYF. DNA for the CDR3: TGTGCCAGCCCTCCCTGGCAGGGGACTAGCGGGAGAGAAGGCACAGATACGCAGTATTTT.